The rows below give T cell receptor beta chains drawn from one sample of a study of blood T cells in healthy people across ages. Each CDR3 protein gets one entry after TCRdb re-called the 5' RACE reads with MiXCR. The sample shows about 1.1 million distinct CDR3 sequences, roughly two fifths of them seen only once. Material: blood. These receptors were collected from a man aged 18-30 years in good health. Each CDR3 is given with its conserved first and last residue. The D gene is left open where the match is weak. Not every row has a clone size; where given, it reads once, few, many or a size class.

clone_size | j_call | v_call | d_call | cdr3_nt | cdr3_aa
NA | TRBJ1-4 | TRBV20-1 | TRBD1 | TGCAGTGCTAGCCCGGGACAGGGCGAGAAACTGTTTTTT | CSASPGQGEKLFF
NA | TRBJ1-2 | TRBV20-1 | TRBD1 | TGCAGTGCTAGGATGTGGACAGGGGCTGAGTATGGCTACACCTTC | CSARMWTGAEYGYTF
NA | TRBJ1-5 | TRBV2 | NA | TGTGCCAGCAGGTGGGGGCAGGATAGACAGCCCCAGCATTTT | CASRWGQDRQPQHF
NA | TRBJ1-2 | TRBV29-1 | NA | TGCAGCTCTTTAGGGGGAGTTAACTATGGCTACACCTTC | CSSLGGVNYGYTF
NA | TRBJ2-5 | TRBV2 | NA | TGTGCCAGCAGTGTGGGGGGCAGCATCGAGACCCAGTACTTC | CASSVGGSIETQYF
NA | TRBJ1-2 | TRBV12-3/TRBV12-4 | NA | TGTGCCAGCAGCGACAGGCCGAACCTCTATGGCTACACCTTC | CASSDRPNLYGYTF
NA | TRBJ2-2 | TRBV9 | NA | TGTGCCAGCAGCGTAGGGTACGAGGGGACGGTGTTTTTT | CASSVGYEGTVFF
few | TRBJ1-1 | TRBV7-3 | NA | TGTGCCAGCAGCCCAGGACCGAAGAACACTGAAGCTTTCTTT | CASSPGPKNTEAFF
NA | TRBJ1-1 | TRBV6-5 | NA | TGTGCCAGCACCCCCCCAGGGGCCCTGAACACTGAAGCTTTCTTT | CASTPPGALNTEAFF
NA | TRBJ1-6 | TRBV20-1 | NA | TGCAGTGCTAGGATGGGGGGCAGGGGCAATTCACCCCTCCACTTT | CSARMGGRGNSPLHF
once | TRBJ1-2 | TRBV20-1 | NA | TGCAGTGCTAGAGATAGGTTGGCAGGAGGGGGATTTGGTGGCTACACCTTC | CSARDRLAGGGFGGYTF
NA | TRBJ1-2 | TRBV10-3 | NA | TGTGCCATCAGTGAGTCGGTTATGGGCTATGGCTACACCTTC | CAISESVMGYGYTF
NA | TRBJ2-3 | TRBV6-5 | TRBD2 | TGTGCCAGCAGGACAACTAGCGGGGGCTTCACAGATACGCAGTATTTT | CASRTTSGGFTDTQYF
NA | TRBJ2-1 | TRBV5-1 | TRBD1 | TGCGCCAGCAGCCCGACGCAGGGGGCCCTGGATGAGCAGTTCTTC | CASSPTQGALDEQFF
NA | TRBJ1-2 | TRBV7-9 | NA | TGTGCCAGCAGCTCCCGGACGGAGAACTATGGCTACACCTTC | CASSSRTENYGYTF
few | TRBJ1-1 | TRBV7-9 | NA | TGTGCCAGCAGCTTAGAAAGTTCCGCTTTCTTT | CASSLESSAFF
NA | TRBJ2-7 | TRBV20-1 | NA | TGCAGTGCTAGTGACTCTTTCTACGAGCAGTACTTC | CSASDSFYEQYF
NA | TRBJ1-6 | TRBV5-1 | NA | TGCGCCAGCGGCGAGAAGCAGGGAAGTGGCGATTCACCCCTCCACTTT | CASGEKQGSGDSPLHF
few | TRBJ2-1 | TRBV5-6 | NA | TGTGCCAGCAGCTTGGTGGGCTTCTCCTCCTCCAATGAGCAGTTCTTC | CASSLVGFSSSNEQFF
few | TRBJ2-1 | TRBV5-1 | TRBD2 | TGCGCCAGCAGTGACGGGGGGGCCGGGACTGAGCAGTTCTTC | CASSDGGAGTEQFF
few | TRBJ1-1 | TRBV20-1 | NA | TGCAGTGCTCTTAGCGGACAGACGAACACTGAAGCTTTCTTT | CSALSGQTNTEAFF
NA | TRBJ1-4 | TRBV5-1 | NA | TGCGCCAGCAGCGCGTCATCCTGGAGCGCTAATGAAAAACTGTTTTTT | CASSASSWSANEKLFF
few | TRBJ2-7 | TRBV29-1 | TRBD1 | TGCAGCGTCACCAGAACAGGGGACTACGAGCAGTACTTC | CSVTRTGDYEQYF
NA | TRBJ2-7 | TRBV4-1 | NA | TGCGCCAGCAGCCAAGATTCCAGGGACCTCTCCTACGAGCAGTACTTC | CASSQDSRDLSYEQYF
NA | TRBJ2-5 | TRBV6-1 | NA | TGTGCCAGCAGTGACGGGACGGGATTTAGGGAGACCCAGTACTTC | CASSDGTGFRETQYF
NA | TRBJ2-7 | TRBV6-6 | NA | TGTGCCAGCAGTTCCACTGAGGGTCTCTACGAGCAGTACTTC | CASSSTEGLYEQYF
few | TRBJ1-5 | TRBV7-8 | TRBD1 | TGTGCCAGCAGCTTAGCTGGGGGACAGTGGGGCAATCAGCCCCAGCATTTT | CASSLAGGQWGNQPQHF
NA | TRBJ2-1 | TRBV20-1 | NA | TGCAGGCCGAGGGGGGTTTCCTACAATGAGCAGTTCTTC | CRPRGVSYNEQFF
few | TRBJ1-2 | TRBV6-5 | NA | TGTGCCAGCAGTTTCGCAGGCTGGGACTACACCTTC | CASSFAGWDYTF
NA | TRBJ2-7 | TRBV12-3/TRBV12-4 | TRBD1 | TGTGCCAGCCGCCGTTCGGGACAGGGTCCCTACGAGCAGTACTTC | CASRRSGQGPYEQYF
many | TRBJ1-2 | TRBV10-3 | NA | TGTGCCATCAGTGACGGTAACTATGGCTACACCTTC | CAISDGNYGYTF
many | TRBJ2-3 | TRBV7-2 | NA | TGTGCCAGCAGCTTAGCATCAAGCACAGATACGCAGTATTTT | CASSLASSTDTQYF
few | TRBJ2-3 | TRBV27 | NA | TGTGCCAGCAGTCCCCGGGCCCTATCCTACAGCACAGATACGCAGTATTTT | CASSPRALSYSTDTQYF
few | TRBJ2-1 | TRBV9 | NA | TGTGCCAGCAGCGTAGGGAGGGGACAGTACAATGAGCAGTTCTTC | CASSVGRGQYNEQFF
few | TRBJ2-3 | TRBV7-9 | TRBD1 | TGTGCCAGCAGACGACCGGGACAGGGGGAAGCAGATACGCAGTATTTT | CASRRPGQGEADTQYF
once | TRBJ1-1 | TRBV20-1 | NA | TGCAGTGCTAGAGATCTCGAAGGGGGAAACACTGAAGCTTTCTTT | CSARDLEGGNTEAFF
few | TRBJ2-4 | TRBV9 | NA | TGTGCCAGCAGCGTAGCTCTAGACAGCGACATTCAGTACTTC | CASSVALDSDIQYF
few | TRBJ1-2 | TRBV12-3/TRBV12-4 | NA | TGTGCCAGCAGTCCTACAGGGTTCGGAGGCTATGGCTACACCTTC | CASSPTGFGGYGYTF
NA | TRBJ2-3 | TRBV7-2 | TRBD1 | TGTGCCAGCAGCTTATCTGACAGGGGGAGAGCGCAGTATTTT | CASSLSDRGRAQYF
NA | TRBJ2-5 | TRBV7-2 | NA | TGTGCCAGCAGCCCTCAAGCGGTCCAGCGTAGAGAGACCCAGTACTTC | CASSPQAVQRRETQYF
NA | TRBJ1-6 | TRBV9 | NA | TGTGCCAGCAGCGTAGGTGGGGGGGCAGTCGATTCACCCCTCCACTTT | CASSVGGGAVDSPLHF
NA | TRBJ1-2 | TRBV15 | NA | TGTGCCACCAGCAGAGATCAGGCCGACGGATCCTACACCTTC | CATSRDQADGSYTF
NA | TRBJ2-1 | TRBV11-3 | NA | TGTGCCAGCAGCTTAGATCCTGCTACCTACAATGAGCAGTTCTTC | CASSLDPATYNEQFF
NA | TRBJ2-1 | TRBV5-1 | NA | TGCGCCAGCAGCTCCGGTCGTCTTGGGGGGGCGGAGTTCTTC | CASSSGRLGGAEFF
few | TRBJ1-4 | TRBV12-3/TRBV12-4 | TRBD1 | TGTGCCAGCAGTGAGGGGGCATCTAATGAAAAACTGTTTTTT | CASSEGASNEKLFF
NA | TRBJ2-4 | TRBV10-3 | NA | TGTGCCATCAGTGGAACAGCCGAAAACATTCAGTACTTC | CAISGTAENIQYF
NA | TRBJ2-1 | TRBV2 | NA | TGTGCCAGCAGTGTCGATCCCCGGGGCGGCGATGAGCAGTTCTTC | CASSVDPRGGDEQFF
few | TRBJ2-7 | TRBV6-1 | TRBD1 | TGTGCCACCGTCCTGACGGGGACAGGGCTGGGGGAGCAGTACTTC | CATVLTGTGLGEQYF
NA | TRBJ2-3 | TRBV7-3 | NA | TGTGCCGGCAGCTTAATCAGACCTGGAGATACGCAGTATTTT | CAGSLIRPGDTQYF
many | TRBJ2-1 | TRBV7-2 | TRBD1 | TGTGCCAGCAGCGTCGGGACAGGGTCCTACAATGAGCAGTTCTTC | CASSVGTGSYNEQFF
many | TRBJ1-1 | TRBV7-9 | NA | TGTGCCAGCAGCTTGTCGAACACTGAAGCTTTCTTT | CASSLSNTEAFF